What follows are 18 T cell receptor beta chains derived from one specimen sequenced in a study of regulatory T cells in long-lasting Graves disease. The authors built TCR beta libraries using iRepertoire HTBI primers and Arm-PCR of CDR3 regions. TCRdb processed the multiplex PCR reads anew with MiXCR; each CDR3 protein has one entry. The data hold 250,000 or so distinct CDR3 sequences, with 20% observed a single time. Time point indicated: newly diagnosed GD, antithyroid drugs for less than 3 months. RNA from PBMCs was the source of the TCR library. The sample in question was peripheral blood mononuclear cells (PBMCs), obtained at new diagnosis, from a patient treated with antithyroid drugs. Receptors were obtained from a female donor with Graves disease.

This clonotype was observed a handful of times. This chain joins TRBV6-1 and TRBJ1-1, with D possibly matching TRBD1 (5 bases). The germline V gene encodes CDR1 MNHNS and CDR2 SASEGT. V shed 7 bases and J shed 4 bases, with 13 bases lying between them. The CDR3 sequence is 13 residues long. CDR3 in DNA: TGTGCCAGCAAAGGGGCGGGGGGCACTGAAGCTTTCTTT. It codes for CASKGAGGTEAFF.

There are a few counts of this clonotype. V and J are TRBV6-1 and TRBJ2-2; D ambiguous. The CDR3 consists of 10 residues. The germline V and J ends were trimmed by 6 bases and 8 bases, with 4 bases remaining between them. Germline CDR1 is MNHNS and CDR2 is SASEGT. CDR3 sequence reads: CASSRGELFF. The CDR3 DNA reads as TGTGCCAGCAGCCGGGGGGAGCTGTTTTTT.

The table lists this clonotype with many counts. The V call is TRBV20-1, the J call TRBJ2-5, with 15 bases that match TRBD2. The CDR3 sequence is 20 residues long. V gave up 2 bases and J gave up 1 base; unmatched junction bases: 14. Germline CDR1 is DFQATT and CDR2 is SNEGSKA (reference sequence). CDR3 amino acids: CSARSNPGLAGGVGQETQYF. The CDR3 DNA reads TGCAGTGCTAGATCCAACCCGGGACTAGCGGGAGGAGTGGGCCAAGAGACCCAGTACTTC.

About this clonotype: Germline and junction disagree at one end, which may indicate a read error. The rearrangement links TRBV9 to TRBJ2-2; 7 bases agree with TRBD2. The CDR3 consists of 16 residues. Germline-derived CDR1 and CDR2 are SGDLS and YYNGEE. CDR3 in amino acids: CASSGEAGSNTGGLFF. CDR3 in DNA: TGTGCCAGCAGCGGTGAAGCGGGGTCGAACACCGGGGGGCTGTTTTTT.

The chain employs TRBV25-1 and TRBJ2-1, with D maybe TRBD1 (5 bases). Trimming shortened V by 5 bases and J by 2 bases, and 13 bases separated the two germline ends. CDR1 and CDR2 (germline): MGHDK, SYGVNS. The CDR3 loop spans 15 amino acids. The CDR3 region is CASSPDMGPYNEQFF. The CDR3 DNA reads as TGTGCCAGCAGTCCGGACATGGGGCCCTACAATGAGCAGTTCTTC. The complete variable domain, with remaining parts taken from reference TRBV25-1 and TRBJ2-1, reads EADIYQTPRYLVIGTGKKITLECSQTMGHDKMYWYQQDPGMELHLIHYSYGVNSTEKGDLSSESTVSRIRTEHFPLTLESARPSHTSQYLCASSPDMGPYNEQFFGPGTRLTVL.

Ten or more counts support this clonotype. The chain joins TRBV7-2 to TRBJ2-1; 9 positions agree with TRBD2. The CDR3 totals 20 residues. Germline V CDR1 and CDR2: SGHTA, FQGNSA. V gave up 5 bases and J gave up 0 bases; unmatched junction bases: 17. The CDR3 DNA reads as TGTGCCAGCAGCCCCCGCGGTACCAGCGGGGGGTCAAGCTCCTACAATGAGCAGTTCTTC. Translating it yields CASSPRGTSGGSSSYNEQFF.

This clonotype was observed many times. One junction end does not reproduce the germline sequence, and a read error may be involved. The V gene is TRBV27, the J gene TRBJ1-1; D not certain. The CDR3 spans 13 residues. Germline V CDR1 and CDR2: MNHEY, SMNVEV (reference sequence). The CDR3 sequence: CASSLYRETEAFF. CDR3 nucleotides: TGTGCCAGCAGCTTATACCGGGAGACTGAAGCTTTCTTT.

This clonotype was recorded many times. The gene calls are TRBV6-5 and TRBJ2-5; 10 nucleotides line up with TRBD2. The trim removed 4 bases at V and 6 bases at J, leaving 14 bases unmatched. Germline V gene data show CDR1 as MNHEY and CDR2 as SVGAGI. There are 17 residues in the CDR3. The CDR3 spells CASSSLQAGGHLKTQYF. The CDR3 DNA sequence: TGTGCCAGCAGTTCCCTCCAAGCGGGGGGGCATTTGAAGACCCAGTACTTC.

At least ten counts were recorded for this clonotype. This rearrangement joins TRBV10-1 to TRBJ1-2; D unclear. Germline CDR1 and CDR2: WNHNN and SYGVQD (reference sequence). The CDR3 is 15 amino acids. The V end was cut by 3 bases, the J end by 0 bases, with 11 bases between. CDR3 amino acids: CASSEGLGSNYGYTF. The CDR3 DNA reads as TGCGCCAGCAGTGAAGGACTGGGTTCTAACTATGGCTACACCTTC.

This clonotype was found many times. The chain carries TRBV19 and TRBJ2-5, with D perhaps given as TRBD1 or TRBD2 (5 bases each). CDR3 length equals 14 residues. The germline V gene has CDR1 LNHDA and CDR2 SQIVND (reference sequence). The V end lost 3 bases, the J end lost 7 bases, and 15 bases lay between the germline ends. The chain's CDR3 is CASSIGTPRGTQYF. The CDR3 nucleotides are TGTGCCAGTAGTATCGGGACCCCGAGGGGGACCCAGTACTTC.

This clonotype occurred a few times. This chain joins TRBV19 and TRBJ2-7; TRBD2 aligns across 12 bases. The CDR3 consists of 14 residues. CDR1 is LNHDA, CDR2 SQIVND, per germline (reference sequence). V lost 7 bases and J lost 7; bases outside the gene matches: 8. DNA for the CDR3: TGTGCCAGTACATCTAGCGGGAGGGCCGAGGAGCAGTACTTC. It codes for CASTSSGRAEEQYF.

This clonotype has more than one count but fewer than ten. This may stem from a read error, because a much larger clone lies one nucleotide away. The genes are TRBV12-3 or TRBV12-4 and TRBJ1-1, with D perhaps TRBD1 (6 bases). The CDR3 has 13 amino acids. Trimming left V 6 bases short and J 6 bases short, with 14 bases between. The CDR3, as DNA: TGTGCCAGCAGCGCTTCAGGGGTGGCTGAAGCTTTCTTT. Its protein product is CASSASGVAEAFF.

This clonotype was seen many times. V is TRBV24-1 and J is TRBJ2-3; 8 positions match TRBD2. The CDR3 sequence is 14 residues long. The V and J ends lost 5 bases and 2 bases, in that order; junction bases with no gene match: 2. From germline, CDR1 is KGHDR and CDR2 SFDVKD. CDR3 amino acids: CATSGGLDTDTQYF. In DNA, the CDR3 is TGTGCCACCAGTGGGGGACTAGACACAGATACGCAGTATTTT.

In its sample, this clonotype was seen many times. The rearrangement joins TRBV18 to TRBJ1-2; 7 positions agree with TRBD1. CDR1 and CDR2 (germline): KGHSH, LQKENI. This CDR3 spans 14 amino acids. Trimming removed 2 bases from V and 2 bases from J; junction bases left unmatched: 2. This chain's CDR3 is CASSPATGNYGYTF. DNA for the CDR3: TGTGCCAGCTCACCAGCGACAGGGAACTATGGCTACACCTTC.

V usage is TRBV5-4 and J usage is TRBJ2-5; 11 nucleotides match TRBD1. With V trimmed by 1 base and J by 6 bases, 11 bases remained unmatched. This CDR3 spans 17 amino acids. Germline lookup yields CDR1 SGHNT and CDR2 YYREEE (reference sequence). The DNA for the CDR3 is TGTGCCAGCAGCTTGCCCGTGGACAGGGGGCGCGGGAAGACCCAGTACTTC. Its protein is CASSLPVDRGRGKTQYF.

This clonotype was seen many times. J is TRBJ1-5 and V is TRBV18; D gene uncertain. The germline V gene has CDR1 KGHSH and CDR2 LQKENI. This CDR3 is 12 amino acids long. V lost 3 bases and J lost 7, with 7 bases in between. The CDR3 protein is CASSPPGQPQHF. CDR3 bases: TGTGCCAGCTCACCCCCTGGGCAGCCCCAGCATTTT.

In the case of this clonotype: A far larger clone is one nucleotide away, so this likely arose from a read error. CDR3 bases: TGTGCCAGTAAACAGGGGGCGGAGGAGACCCAGTTCTTC. Translation gives CASKQGAEETQFF. The V gene is TRBV2, the J gene TRBJ2-1; TRBD1 matches at 9 bases. CDR3 length: 13 amino acids. CDR1 and CDR2 from the germline V gene are SNHLY and FYNNEI. V dropped 9 bases and J dropped 13; count of bases not matched to a gene: 13. Full variable domain (remainder filled in from reference TRBV2 and TRBJ2-1): EPEVTQTPSHQVTQMGQEVILRCVPISNHLYFYWYRQILGQKVEFLVSFYNNEISEKSEIFDDQFSVERPDGSNFTLKIRSTKLEDSAMYFCASKQGAEETQFFGPGTRLTVL.

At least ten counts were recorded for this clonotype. The CDR3 DNA is TGTGCCAGCAGTTACGACGGAGACTTGTACGAGCAGTACTTC. Its protein product is CASSYDGDLYEQYF. The chain combines TRBV6-5 with TRBJ2-7; no clear D gene. V lost 2 bases to trimming and J lost 4 bases, with 12 bases between them. The germline V gene encodes CDR1 MNHEY and CDR2 SVGAGI. The CDR3 sequence is 14 residues long.